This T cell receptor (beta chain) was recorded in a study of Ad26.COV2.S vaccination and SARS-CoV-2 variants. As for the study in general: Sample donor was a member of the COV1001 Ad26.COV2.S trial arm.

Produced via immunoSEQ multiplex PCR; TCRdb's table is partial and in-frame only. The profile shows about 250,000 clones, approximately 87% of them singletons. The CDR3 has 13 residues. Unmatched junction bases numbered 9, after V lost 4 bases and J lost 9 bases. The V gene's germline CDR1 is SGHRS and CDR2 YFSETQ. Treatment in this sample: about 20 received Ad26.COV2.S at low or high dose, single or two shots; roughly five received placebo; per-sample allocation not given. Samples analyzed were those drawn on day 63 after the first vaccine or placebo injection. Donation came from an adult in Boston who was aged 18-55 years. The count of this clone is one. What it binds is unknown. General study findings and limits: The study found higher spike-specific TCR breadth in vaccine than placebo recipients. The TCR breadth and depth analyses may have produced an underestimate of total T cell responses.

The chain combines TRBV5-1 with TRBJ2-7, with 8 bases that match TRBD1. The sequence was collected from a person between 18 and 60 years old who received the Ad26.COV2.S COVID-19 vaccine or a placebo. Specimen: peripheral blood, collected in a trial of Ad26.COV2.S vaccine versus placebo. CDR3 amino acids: CASSEPDRAAQYF. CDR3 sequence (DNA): TGCGCCAGCAGCGAGCCGGACAGGGCGGCGCAGTACTTC.